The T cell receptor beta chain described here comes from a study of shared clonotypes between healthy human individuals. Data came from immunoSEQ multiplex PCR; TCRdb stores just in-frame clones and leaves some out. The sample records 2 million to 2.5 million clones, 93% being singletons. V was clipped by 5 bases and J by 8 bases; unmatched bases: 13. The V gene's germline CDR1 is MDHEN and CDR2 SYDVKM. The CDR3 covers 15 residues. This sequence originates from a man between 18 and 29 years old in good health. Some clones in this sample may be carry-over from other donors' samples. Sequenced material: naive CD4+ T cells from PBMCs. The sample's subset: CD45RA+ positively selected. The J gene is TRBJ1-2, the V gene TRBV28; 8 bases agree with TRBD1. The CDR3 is CASSQAGTGGYGYTF. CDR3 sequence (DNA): TGTGCCAGCAGTCAAGCCGGGACAGGAGGATACGGCTACACCTTC.